Shown below are 21 T cell receptor beta chains from a single sample sequenced in a study of blood T cell repertoires in COVID-19 (dated by TCRdb to the early 2020s). Library creation used the immunoSEQ multiplex PCR assay. The table was pulled from immuneACCESS by TCRdb, which kept in-frame rearrangements only. Such tables lose some clones; where checked, under half of the loss comes from unresolved V genes, and the rest has no known cause. This sample is represented by 200,000 to 300,000 clones; roughly 86% of them were singletons. The ten largest clones add up to around 5% of the sample. Source material: peripheral blood. All receptors derive from a woman aged 60-75 years with COVID-19, enrolled during active disease.

CDR3 sequence reads: CASSGLTGPQETQYF. The DNA of the CDR3 is TGCGCCAGCAGCGGACTGACAGGCCCCCAAGAGACCCAGTACTTC. V is TRBV5-1 and J is TRBJ2-5; tentatively, D is TRBD1 (6 bases). Trimming removed 4 bases at V and 1 base at J, with 14 bases between. Germline CDR1 and CDR2: SGHRS and YFSETQ. The CDR3 has 15 residues.

The rearrangement links TRBV19 to TRBJ2-7, with 10 positions matching TRBD2. The CDR3 has 14 residues. Germline V gives CDR1 LNHDA, CDR2 SQIVND (reference sequence). With 7 bases clipped from V and 1 base from J, the junction kept 4 bases outside the gene matches. DNA of the CDR3: TGTGCCAGTACCGTAGCGGGAGGATCCTACGAGCAGTACTTC. Its protein is CASTVAGGSYEQYF.

This clone is a singleton in its sample. A junction boundary mismatches the germline segment, possibly from a read error. This chain uses TRBV10-3 with TRBJ1-4; TRBD1 might be the D (5 bases). CDR1 and CDR2 (germline): ENHRY, SYGVKD. The CDR3 sequence is 13 residues long. CDR3: CAVRADPNEKLFF. DNA for the CDR3: TGTGCCGTCAGGGCGGATCCCAATGAAAAACTGTTTTTT.

The chain links TRBV6-6 to TRBJ2-2, with D possibly TRBD2 on 5 matching bases. The CDR3 contains 14 residues. The V and J ends lost 0 bases and 7 bases respectively, with 9 bases between them. CDR1 is MNHNY and CDR2 is SVGAGI in the germline V gene (reference sequence). The CDR3 bases are TGTGCCAGCAGTTACTCGAGAGGGAGCGGGGAGCTGTTTTTT. It translates to CASSYSRGSGELFF.

The chain employs TRBV19 and TRBJ2-7; 8 nucleotides match TRBD1. This CDR3 has 14 residues. After removal of 3 bases from V and 3 bases from J, the junction contained 4 bases not matched to a gene. Germline values: CDR1 LNHDA, CDR2 SQIVND (reference sequence). The CDR3 DNA follows: TGTGCCAGTAGTATTAAAGGACAGGGCTACGAGCAGTACTTC. It specifies CASSIKGQGYEQYF.

V usage is TRBV27 and J usage is TRBJ2-7, with D possibly TRBD2 on 5 matching bases. Germline V gene data show CDR1 as MNHEY and CDR2 as SMNVEV (reference sequence). Between the trimmed V and J ends, which lost 0 bases and 7 bases, there was a span of 10 bases. This CDR3 is 13 amino acids long. The CDR3 loop is CASSLSRVGEQYF. The CDR3 nucleotides are TGTGCCAGCAGTTTATCGAGGGTTGGAGAGCAGTACTTC.

V usage is TRBV5-1 and J usage is TRBJ2-1; 14 nucleotides match TRBD2. In germline, CDR1 is SGHRS, CDR2 YFSETQ. This CDR3 spans 22 amino acids. V shed 4 bases and J 0 bases; nucleotides not matched to a gene: 18. The CDR3 is CASSQGLAGATPPLSSYNEQFF. The CDR3 region has the DNA TGCGCCAGCAGCCAGGGACTAGCGGGAGCGACGCCACCCCTAAGCTCCTACAATGAGCAGTTCTTC. Using reference TRBV5-1 and TRBJ2-1 for the parts outside the CDR3, the full variable domain is KAGVTQTPRYLIKTRGQQVTLSCSPISGHRSVSWYQQTPGQGLQFLFEYFSETQRNKGNFPGRFSGRQFSNSRSEMNVSTLELGDSALYLCASSQGLAGATPPLSSYNEQFFGPGTRLTVL.

The gene calls are TRBV7-2 and TRBJ2-2, with D unclear. The germline V gene has CDR1 SGHTA and CDR2 FQGNSA. The CDR3 extends over 14 amino acids. The germline V and J ends were trimmed by 6 bases and 2 bases, with 10 bases remaining between them. DNA of the CDR3: TGTGCCAGCAGTTTTCAGACAAACACCGGGGAGCTGTTTTTT. Translation: CASSFQTNTGELFF.

This clone was observed a single time. This chain connects TRBV18 to TRBJ2-7, with a possible D match to TRBD2 (5 bases). Germline values: CDR1 KGHSH, CDR2 LQKENI. Trimming took 2 bases from V and 2 from J, leaving 10 bases between them. The CDR3 is 14 amino acids. In DNA, the CDR3 is TGTGCCAGCTCACCAAAAGCGGACCCCTACGAGCAGTACTTC. It is translated as CASSPKADPYEQYF.

The rearrangement uses TRBV9 and TRBJ2-7; D remains ambiguous. From germline, CDR1 is SGDLS and CDR2 YYNGEE. The CDR3 sequence is 13 residues long. Deletions cut 4 bases from V and 3 bases from J, with 11 bases between. The CDR3 spells CASSTQENYEQYF. The DNA for the CDR3 is TGTGCCAGCAGCACCCAGGAAAACTACGAGCAGTACTTC.

This clone was recorded at least ten times. The chain uses TRBV12-2 and TRBJ1-5. TRBV12-2 is an annotated pseudogene. This CDR3 has 15 residues. CDR3 region: CASRIGEYSNQPQHF. As DNA, the CDR3 is TGTGCAAGTCGCATAGGGGAGTATAGCAATCAGCCCCAGCATTTT.

CDR3 sequence reads: CAWSVTGGLGASGYTF. The CDR3 nucleotides read TGTGCCTGGAGTGTAACGGGGGGCCTCGGGGCTTCTGGCTACACCTTC. V is TRBV30 and J is TRBJ1-2, with D tentatively TRBD1 (6 bases). The CDR3 contains 16 residues. The V end lost 0 bases, the J end lost 7 bases, and 21 bases lay between the germline ends. Looked up from germline, CDR1 is GTSNPN and CDR2 is SVGIG (reference sequence).

CDR3: CASSTRQGGEAFF. The CDR3, as DNA: TGTGCCAGCTCAACAAGACAGGGGGGAGAAGCTTTCTTT. The V and J genes are TRBV18 and TRBJ1-1; TRBD1 matches 9 bases. Germline assignment: CDR1 KGHSH and CDR2 LQKENI. With 5 bases clipped from V and 8 bases from J, the junction kept 6 bases outside the gene matches. The CDR3 sequence is 13 residues long.

This sequence joins TRBV24-1 and TRBJ2-1; possibly TRBD1 for D (7 bases). There are 16 residues in the CDR3. Per germline, CDR1 KGHDR and CDR2 SFDVKD. Deletions cut 3 bases from V and 6 bases from J, with 17 bases between. CDR3 DNA: TGTGCCACCAGTGATAAACAGGGGAGGAGGTTCAATGAGCAGTTCTTC. This codes for CATSDKQGRRFNEQFF.

V usage is TRBV20-1 and J usage is TRBJ2-3; no clear D. Germline V gene sequence: CDR1 DFQATT, CDR2 SNEGSKA (reference sequence). The CDR3 is 11 amino acids. V dropped 4 bases and J dropped 4 bases, with 6 bases sitting between them. CDR3 nucleotide sequence: TGCAGTGCTATGCCAGCAGATACGCAGTATTTT. This encodes CSAMPADTQYF.

The chain carries TRBV19 and TRBJ2-3; TRBD2 matches at 12 bases. The germline V gene has CDR1 LNHDA and CDR2 SQIVND (reference sequence). The CDR3 has 15 residues. V lost 5 bases to trimming and J lost 6 bases; unmatched junction nucleotides: 6. CDR3 DNA sequence: TGTGCCAGTAGTGTGCGACTAGCGGGAGTGGATACGCAGTATTTT. This encodes CASSVRLAGVDTQYF.

The V call is TRBV18, the J call TRBJ1-5, with D unresolved. Deletions cut 3 bases from V and 5 bases from J, with 8 bases between. CDR1 KGHSH and CDR2 LQKENI come from the germline V gene. The CDR3 is 13 amino acids. The CDR3 spells CASSPRLDQPQHF. CDR3 nucleotides: TGTGCCAGCTCACCGCGGTTGGATCAGCCCCAGCATTTT.

This chain joins TRBV18 and TRBJ2-6; TRBD1 agrees at 7 bases. CDR3 length: 19 amino acids. Trimming removed 1 base from V and 4 bases from J; junction bases left unmatched: 13. Germline V gene lookup returns CDR1 KGHSH and CDR2 LQKENI. CDR3 bases: TGTGCCAGCTCACCACTTCAGGCAGGGGGAAGTTTAGGGGCCAACGTCCTGACTTTC. Protein product: CASSPLQAGGSLGANVLTF.

The chain combines TRBV29-1 with TRBJ1-2; D is possibly TRBD1 (6 bases). The CDR3 covers 14 residues. Trimming took 6 bases from V and 1 from J, leaving 15 bases between them. Germline lookup yields CDR1 SQVTM and CDR2 ANQGSEA. This chain's CDR3 is CSVDNRVLNYGYTF. The CDR3 DNA follows: TGCAGCGTCGATAACAGGGTACTTAACTATGGCTACACCTTC.

The CDR3 region is CASSEFSSIAGELFF. CDR3 in DNA: TGTGCCAGCAGTGAATTTAGTAGTATAGCCGGGGAGCTGTTTTTT. The chain is built from TRBV6-1 and TRBJ2-2, with D unresolved. Per the germline V gene, CDR1 is MNHNS and CDR2 is SASEGT. V dropped 2 bases and J dropped 6 bases, with 13 bases sitting between them. This CDR3 spans 15 amino acids.

The rearrangement uses TRBV4-1 and TRBJ1-2; 7 bases are a match to TRBD1. The V and J ends lost 4 bases and 10 bases, in that order; junction bases with no gene match: 30. Germline V CDR1 and CDR2: MGHRA, YSYEKL. This CDR3 has 20 residues. CDR3 nucleotides: TGCGCCAGCAGCCGAATTGTGGGCCGACAGGGTATTCCCGGCCCCCGATTCTACACCTTC. This codes for CASSRIVGRQGIPGPRFYTF.